This T cell receptor (beta chain) is from a study of vaccination effects on CD4 cells after COVID-19. Study overall: Every participant took two doses of the BNT162b2 or mRNA-1273 vaccine.

Comments on this clone: Its antigen is unknown.

This CDR3 is 18 amino acids long. Germline V gene data show CDR1 as SEHNR and CDR2 as FQNEAQ (reference sequence). The trim removed 5 bases at V and 1 base at J, leaving 12 bases unmatched. Before sequencing took place, the ViraFEST assay used viral peptide pools to expand antigen-specific CD4+ T cells. CD4+ T cell isolation took place after 10 days of culture. Nobody among the vaccine recipients had prior SARS-CoV-2 infection (nucleocapsid antibodies were negative). Assay used: immunoSEQ multiplex PCR; TCRdb lists only in-frame clones, some missing. The sample lists approximately 40,000 clones, 70% occurring once. The study's findings and limits: Clones from infection and from vaccination both contracted markedly late after vaccination.

The sample here was CD4+ T cells from PBMCs cultured with SARS-CoV-2 spike peptides, taken before COVID-19 vaccination. The chain couples TRBV7-9 to TRBJ2-2; 8 bases match TRBD2. The receptor was derived from a human donor who received a COVID-19 vaccine. The CDR3, as DNA: TGTGCCAGCAGCCGAGCCGGGGGGGCCTCACGGAACACCGGGGAGCTGTTTTTT. Translation gives CASSRAGGASRNTGELFF.